Below are 17 T cell receptor beta chains sequenced from a single sample in a study of T-cell reconstitution after alpha-beta-depleted transplantation in children. TCRbeta library preparation incorporated unique molecular identifiers. MiXCR, applied by TCRdb to the PCR reads, yields one record per CDR3 protein. Of about 580,000 distinct CDR3 sequences in the sample, 27% were seen once. The starting material was PBMCs, obtained before TCRalphabeta/CD19-depleted stem cell transplant. These receptor sequences come from a boy under three years old with Wiskott-Aldrich syndrome, due to receive a stem cell transplant.

This clonotype was counted only a few times. V and J are TRBV11-2 and TRBJ2-7, with 7 bases lining up with TRBD2. From germline, CDR1 is SGHAT and CDR2 FQNNGV. Trimming took 1 base from V and 5 from J; bases not matched to a gene: 5. The CDR3 spans 14 residues. CDR3 in DNA: TGTGCCAGCAGCTTAGTACTAGCGACCCACGAGCAGTACTTC. It is translated as CASSLVLATHEQYF.

This clonotype occurred a few times. The chain has TRBV5-1 and TRBJ2-1, with 7 bases matching TRBD2. Germline CDR1 is SGHRS and CDR2 is YFSETQ. V shed 8 bases, J shed 6 bases, and the junction held 5 bases outside the gene matches. The CDR3 has 12 residues. CDR3 coding DNA: TGCGCCAGTCGGCTAGCGGCCAATGAGCAGTTCTTC. This gives the protein CASRLAANEQFF.

This rearrangement joins TRBV20-1 to TRBJ2-7; a weak D match, TRBD2 (5 bases). This CDR3 region has 12 residues. Trimming left V 3 bases short and J 2 bases short, with 8 bases between. The germline V gene encodes CDR1 DFQATT and CDR2 SNEGSKA (reference sequence). The CDR3 reads CSASPGTYEQYF. CDR3 bases: TGCAGTGCTAGCCCGGGGACCTACGAGCAGTACTTC.

CDR3 DNA: TGCAGTGCTCAACCCTTGAGACAGGGGGATCCCGGGGAGCTGTTTTTT. It translates to CSAQPLRQGDPGELFF. The chain uses TRBV20-1 and TRBJ2-2; TRBD1 matches 9 bases. V lost 5 bases, J lost 6 bases, and 13 bases stayed unmatched. CDR1 is DFQATT and CDR2 is SNEGSKA in the germline V gene (reference sequence). This CDR3 has 16 amino acids.

This clonotype has only a few counts. The J gene is TRBJ2-2, the V gene TRBV7-9; weak D call: TRBD2 (6 bases). This CDR3 contains 16 residues. V lost 5 bases, J lost 4 bases, and 17 bases lay in between. Germline CDR1 and CDR2: SEHNR and FQNEAQ (reference sequence). Here the CDR3 DNA reads TGTGCCAGCAGCCCCGGGACTCCTACATTCACCGGGGAGCTGTTTTTT. It encodes CASSPGTPTFTGELFF.

This chain connects TRBV5-1 to TRBJ2-7; weak D call: TRBD1 (5 bases). CDR3 length equals 11 residues. From germline, CDR1 is SGHRS and CDR2 YFSETQ. V was pared by 0 bases and J by 10 bases, with 8 bases between. The CDR3 spells CASSLEGNQYF. CDR3 in DNA: TGCGCCAGCAGCTTGGAGGGGAACCAGTACTTC.

This chain links TRBV6-1 with TRBJ2-1; TRBD2 agrees at 10 bases. Trimming removed 8 bases from V and 2 bases from J; junction bases left unmatched: 6. Germline V lookup: CDR1 MNHNS, CDR2 SASEGT. This CDR3 has 15 residues. The CDR3 spells CASQSGTSAYNEQFF. The CDR3 region has the DNA TGTGCCAGCCAGTCCGGGACTAGCGCCTACAATGAGCAGTTCTTC.

This clonotype was counted between two and nine times. This chain uses TRBV18 with TRBJ2-7; no clear D gene. The CDR3 length is 16 residues. The V gene's germline CDR1 is KGHSH and CDR2 LQKENI. V was shortened by 2 bases and J by 2 bases, with 16 bases between the two germline ends. The CDR3 reads CASSPSGRKRAYEQYF. Written as DNA, the CDR3 is TGTGCCAGCTCACCATCGGGCAGGAAAAGAGCCTACGAGCAGTACTTC. Full variable domain (rest looked up from reference TRBV18 and TRBJ2-7): NAGVMQNPRHLVRRRGQEARLRCSPMKGHSHVYWYRQLPEEGLKFMVYLQKENIIDESGMPKERFSAEFPKEGPSILRIQQVVRGDSAAYFCASSPSGRKRAYEQYFGPGTRLTVT.

This clonotype has more than one count but fewer than ten. The V gene is TRBV11-3, the J gene TRBJ2-1, with unresolved D. This CDR3 spans 14 amino acids. V was shortened by 1 base and J by 8 bases, with 12 bases between the two germline ends. Germline V CDR1 and CDR2: SGHNT, YENEEA. This chain's CDR3 is CASSLGAVDDEQFF. The CDR3 DNA follows: TGTGCCAGCAGCTTAGGCGCCGTCGACGATGAGCAGTTCTTC.

The V and J genes are TRBV20-1 and TRBJ2-5; a possible D gene is TRBD2 (6 bases). The CDR3 is 14 residues long. V lost 3 bases and J 3 bases, leaving 14 bases between the germline ends. CDR1 is DFQATT and CDR2 is SNEGSKA in the germline V gene (reference sequence). The CDR3 coding sequence is TGCAGTGCTAGTGGTGGAGGGGCAAAAGAGACCCAGTACTTC. It yields the protein CSASGGGAKETQYF.

This sequence joins TRBV7-8 and TRBJ2-2; 9 positions match TRBD1. Germline-derived CDR1 and CDR2 are SGHVS and FQNEAQ. V gave up 1 base and J gave up 6 bases; unmatched junction bases: 3. There are 15 residues in the CDR3. DNA of the CDR3: TGTGCCAGCAGCTTAGAAGACAGGGGGGCCGGGGAGCTGTTTTTT. This gives the protein CASSLEDRGAGELFF.

CDR3 region: CASSLVGQAPRSTF. CDR3 DNA: TGTGCCAGCAGCTTAGTCGGTCAGGCCCCTCGCTCCACCTTC. V is TRBV7-9 and J is TRBJ1-2; D unresolved. Germline values: CDR1 SEHNR, CDR2 FQNEAQ (reference sequence). This CDR3 is 14 amino acids long. Trimming stripped 1 base from V and 13 bases from J, with 19 bases between.

The genes are TRBV20-1 and TRBJ2-1; 7 nucleotides line up with TRBD2. This CDR3 is 14 amino acids long. V shed 3 bases and J 7 bases; nucleotides not matched to a gene: 9. Germline lookup yields CDR1 DFQATT and CDR2 SNEGSKA (reference sequence). DNA for the CDR3: TGCAGTGCTAGCGGGAGGCTCCTTGGGAATGAGCAGTTCTTC. Protein: CSASGRLLGNEQFF.

The CDR3 bases are TGCGCCAGCAGCCCGGGACTAGCGGGAGGGGGGAATGAGCAGTTCTTC. This sequence encodes CASSPGLAGGGNEQFF. The chain recombines TRBV10-1 with TRBJ2-1, with TRBD2 matching 16 bases. This CDR3 has 16 residues. Germline trimming cut 6 bases from V and 7 bases from J; bases unmatched to any gene: 6. Germline values: CDR1 WNHNN, CDR2 SYGVQD (reference sequence).

This clonotype occurred many times. The chain uses TRBV5-1 and TRBJ2-1; 14 bases align to TRBD2. This CDR3 has 21 residues. CDR1 is SGHRS and CDR2 is YFSETQ in the germline V gene. With 1 base clipped from V and 1 base from J, the junction kept 13 bases outside the gene matches. CDR3 region: CASSLKEPGLAGEWSYNEQFF. The CDR3 region has the DNA TGCGCCAGCAGCTTGAAGGAACCGGGACTAGCGGGAGAATGGTCCTACAATGAGCAGTTCTTC.

This chain links TRBV10-3 with TRBJ2-5; D not certain. Germline CDR1 is ENHRY and CDR2 is SYGVKD. V lost 2 bases to trimming and J lost 1 base, with 11 bases between them. The CDR3 is made up of 15 amino acids. CDR3 sequence reads: CAISEAELAQETQYF. DNA for the CDR3: TGTGCCATCAGTGAGGCTGAGCTGGCCCAAGAGACCCAGTACTTC.

The V call is TRBV11-2, the J call TRBJ2-1, with 7 bases that match TRBD2. The CDR3 has 16 amino acids. CDR1 and CDR2 (germline): SGHAT, FQNNGV. J was trimmed by 4 bases and V by 4 bases; bases with no gene match: 10. The CDR3 here is CASSSLKGGIYNEQFF. The DNA of the CDR3 is TGTGCCAGCAGCTCCCTAAAGGGAGGGATATACAATGAGCAGTTCTTC.